The 4 T cell receptor beta chains given below trace back to one sample, sequenced in a study of beta chain features in type 1 diabetes (dated by TCRdb to 2016 to 2018). The study at large found these results: In all four CD4+ subsets, TCRB CDR3 length was moderately but significantly shorter in type 1 diabetes patients.

The library came from the immunoSEQ multiplex PCR assay. The entire isolated RNA was reverse transcribed using the High Capacity cDNA Reverse Transcription Kit, and thus expressed TCRB transcripts were sequenced. The source is immuneACCESS, and TCRdb retained only in-frame sequences with V and J called. Part of the clones is not carried over; for the studies checked, unresolved V genes explain less than half of this, and the remainder is unexplained. This sample is represented by a few hundred thousand clones; around 9.6% of them were singletons. The ten biggest clones cover around 0.66% of the sample. No cognate antigen is known for these TCRs. Input material: central memory CD4+ T cells from blood. These receptor sequences come from a man aged 25-45 years with type 1 diabetes.

The table lists this clone with a few counts. This chain uses TRBV7-2 with TRBJ1-5; TRBD1 is a possible D gene (5 bases). The CDR3 is 15 residues long. Trimming cost V 4 bases and J 7 bases, with 17 bases left between them. Per the germline V gene, CDR1 is SGHTA and CDR2 is FQGNSA. The CDR3 DNA reads TGTGCCAGCAGCTCCCTCCCGGGCAGGGACCAGCCCCAGCATTTT. Its protein is CASSSLPGRDQPQHF.

In DNA form, the CDR3 reads TGTGCCAGCGATTTCTTTAGGCCCGATCAGCCCCAGCATTTT. Translating gives CASDFFRPDQPQHF. V and J are TRBV28 and TRBJ1-5; D not certain. V dropped 8 bases and J dropped 5 bases, with 16 bases sitting between them. The CDR3 contains 14 residues. Germline values: CDR1 MDHEN, CDR2 SYDVKM.

This clone was seen a handful of times. J is TRBJ2-3 and V is TRBV2, with a tentative D call TRBD2 (5 bases). The CDR3 length is 15 residues. Trimming shortened V by 1 base and J by 9 bases, and 17 bases separated the two germline ends. Germline V gene data show CDR1 as SNHLY and CDR2 as FYNNEI. CDR3 coding DNA: TGTGCCAGCAGTGAAGGGTATACCCCACTAGAGACGCAGTATTTT. Its protein is CASSEGYTPLETQYF.

This sequence joins TRBV18 and TRBJ1-2; D possibly corresponds to TRBD1 (5 bases). CDR1 KGHSH and CDR2 LQKENI come from the germline V gene. V lost 6 bases and J 6 bases, leaving 20 bases between the germline ends. The CDR3 has 15 residues. CDR3 amino acids: CASSPTGGSEDGYTF. Written as DNA, the CDR3 is TGTGCCAGCTCCCCAACGGGGGGATCAGAGGATGGCTACACCTTC.